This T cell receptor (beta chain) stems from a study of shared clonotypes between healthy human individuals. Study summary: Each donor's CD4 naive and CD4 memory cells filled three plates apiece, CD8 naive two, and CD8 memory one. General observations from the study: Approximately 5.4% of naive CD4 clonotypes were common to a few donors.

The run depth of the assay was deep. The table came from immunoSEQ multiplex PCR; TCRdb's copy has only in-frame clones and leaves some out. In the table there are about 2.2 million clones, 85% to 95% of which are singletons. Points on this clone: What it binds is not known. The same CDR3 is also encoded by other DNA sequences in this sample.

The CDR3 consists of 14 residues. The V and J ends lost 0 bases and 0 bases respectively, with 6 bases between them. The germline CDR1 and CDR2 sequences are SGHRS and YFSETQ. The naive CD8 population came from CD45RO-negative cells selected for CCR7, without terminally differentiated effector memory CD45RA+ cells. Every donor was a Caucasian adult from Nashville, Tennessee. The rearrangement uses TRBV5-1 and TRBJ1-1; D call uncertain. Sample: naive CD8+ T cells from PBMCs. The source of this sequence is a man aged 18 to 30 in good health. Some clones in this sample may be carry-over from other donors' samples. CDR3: CASSLVGLNTEAFF. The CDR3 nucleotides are TGCGCCAGCAGCTTGGTAGGGTTGAACACTGAAGCTTTCTTT.